This T cell receptor (beta chain) comes out of a study of CD8 T cells in ankylosing spondylitis. Notes on the study in general: As for the disease-linked clones, they showed a CD8+ phenotype and occurred at relatively low frequencies in peripheral blood. For ankylosing spondylitis blood, a TCR beta motif of under ten highly homologous variants appeared characteristic.

TCRdb used MiXCR to reprocess the 5' RACE reads, holding one entry per CDR3 protein. The sample has hundreds of thousands of distinct CDR3 sequences, around 11% seen once. The CDR3 length is 14 residues. V shed 2 bases and J shed 3 bases, with 7 bases lying between them. Germline assignment: CDR1 MNHEY and CDR2 SVGAGI. This clonotype was picked up many times. What it binds is not known. Sequencing input: blood, either unsorted or a sorted T cell fraction (not recorded which). The V and J genes are TRBV6-5 and TRBJ1-4, with a possible D match to TRBD1 (5 bases). The receptor was derived from a male donor with ankylosing spondylitis. The CDR3 loop reads CASSYRGPNEKLFF. In nucleotides, the CDR3 is TGTGCCAGCAGTTACAGGGGTCCTAATGAAAAACTGTTTTTT.